The 23 T cell receptor beta chains presented below share a single source sample, sequenced in a study of T cell responses to AZD1222 COVID-19 vaccine (dated by TCRdb to about 2021). Preparation of the library involved the immunoSEQ multiplex PCR assay. Here the immuneACCESS table is served through TCRdb, limited to in-frame sequences with V and J called. Missing clones are a known gap in these copies; in checked studies unresolved V genes cover under half, and the rest lacks a known reason. The sample table shows about 76,000 clones, and about 80% are seen once. The top ten constitute 27% of the sample. In light of the paper, this sample's time point label describes: about 28 days (+/-7) after the second vaccine dose. Interpreted using the paper, the treatment or condition label stands for: meningococcal conjugate vaccine given as trial control. The source material was peripheral blood, sampled 28 days after the second dose of the MenACWY control vaccine. These receptors were obtained from an adult who received the MenACWY meningococcal vaccine as a control.

This chain links TRBV27 with TRBJ2-7, with a tentative D call TRBD1 (5 bases). Germline V lookup: CDR1 MNHEY, CDR2 SMNVEV (reference sequence). This CDR3 is built from 14 residues. Trimming cost V 5 bases and J 5 bases, with 16 bases left between them. CDR3 in DNA: TGTGCCAGCAGTCCCACCGTTAGGGGCAACGAGCAGTACTTC. As protein: CASSPTVRGNEQYF.

The V gene is TRBV9, the J gene TRBJ2-5, with D hard to call. The CDR3 loop spans 12 amino acids. Germline CDR1 and CDR2: SGDLS and YYNGEE. V dropped 5 bases and J dropped 5 bases, with 10 bases sitting between them. CDR3: CASSSTEETQYF. The DNA for the CDR3 is TGTGCCAGCAGTTCCACAGAGGAGACCCAGTACTTC.

Turning to this clone: One end of the junction is discordant with germline, which a read error may explain. The chain recombines TRBV10-3 with TRBJ2-1, with D perhaps being TRBD1 or TRBD2 (6 bases each). Germline CDR1 reads ENHRY; CDR2 reads SYGVKD. CDR3 length: 13 residues. CDR3 amino acids: CAIRGGMANEQLF. CDR3 DNA sequence: TGTGCCATCAGGGGGGGCATGGCTAATGAGCAGCTCTTC.

V is TRBV5-4 and J is TRBJ2-2; D may be TRBD1 (5 bases). The CDR3 is 16 residues long. V lost 0 bases and J lost 6, with 15 bases in between. Germline loops: CDR1 SGHNT, CDR2 YYREEE (reference sequence). The CDR3, as DNA: TGTGCCAGCAGCTTGGACCTCCAGGGCCCCGCCGGGGAGCTGTTTTTT. It specifies CASSLDLQGPAGELFF.

The chain employs TRBV29-1 and TRBJ1-2; no reliable D call. The germline V and J ends were trimmed by 8 bases and 0 bases, with 19 bases remaining between them. The length of the CDR3 is 15 residues. Per the germline V gene, CDR1 is SQVTM and CDR2 is ANQGSEA. The CDR3 region has the DNA TGCAGCCCGAGGGTAGGGCTGTTTTCTAACTATGGCTACACCTTC. Its protein is CSPRVGLFSNYGYTF.

The gene calls are TRBV4-2 and TRBJ2-1, with 9 bases matching TRBD2. J was trimmed by 14 bases and V by 3 bases; bases with no gene match: 14. The CDR3 spans 15 residues. Germline V gene data show CDR1 as LGHNA and CDR2 as YNFKEQ. The CDR3 nucleotides are TGTGCCAGCAGCCAGCCGGGACTAGCAACTGTAGGAGAGTTCTTC. Its translation is CASSQPGLATVGEFF.

The rearrangement uses TRBV5-4 and TRBJ2-6, with D unclear. V was cut by 2 bases and J by 0 bases, with 6 bases left in between. This CDR3 is built from 15 residues. The germline CDR1 and CDR2 sequences are SGHNT and YYREEE (reference sequence). CDR3 loop: CASSFRLSGANVLTF. CDR3 nucleotide sequence: TGTGCCAGCAGCTTTCGGCTCTCTGGGGCCAACGTCCTGACTTTC.

V gene TRBV2 combines with J gene TRBJ1-2, with TRBD1 matching 8 bases. Germline CDR1 SNHLY, CDR2 FYNNEI. J was trimmed by 4 bases and V by 3 bases; bases with no gene match: 1. This CDR3 contains 13 residues. The chain's CDR3 is CASSDGQGYGYTF. In nucleotides, the CDR3 is TGTGCCAGCAGTGATGGACAGGGCTATGGCTACACCTTC.

V gene TRBV3-1 (or the pseudogene TRBV3-2) combines with J gene TRBJ1-1; unclear D gene. The germline V and J ends were trimmed by 4 bases and 0 bases, with 12 bases remaining between them. The CDR3 sequence is 15 residues long. CDR1 is LGHDT, CDR2 YNNKEL, per germline (reference sequence). The CDR3 bases are TGTGCCAGCAGCCTGAAGGGCAGTATGAACACTGAAGCTTTCTTT. Protein product: CASSLKGSMNTEAFF.

V is TRBV9 and J is TRBJ2-1; D may be TRBD1 (6 bases). Per germline, CDR1 SGDLS and CDR2 YYNGEE. Between the trimmed V and J ends, which lost 2 bases and 0 bases, there was a span of 9 bases. The CDR3 loop spans 15 amino acids. CDR3 sequence (DNA): TGTGCCAGCAGCGTCCGGGACATCTCCTACAATGAGCAGTTCTTC. It encodes CASSVRDISYNEQFF.

Only a few counts were recorded for this clone. This chain joins TRBV19 and TRBJ2-1, with 7 nucleotides matching TRBD2. J was trimmed by 4 bases and V by 2 bases; bases with no gene match: 8. CDR1 LNHDA and CDR2 SQIVND come from the germline V gene (reference sequence). The CDR3 covers 16 residues. CDR3 region: CASSITTSAPYNEQFF. Here the CDR3 DNA reads TGTGCCAGTAGTATAACAACTAGCGCACCTTACAATGAGCAGTTCTTC.

J is TRBJ1-2 and V is TRBV6-6; 9 positions agree with TRBD1. The CDR3 totals 15 residues. V shed 4 bases and J 7 bases; nucleotides not matched to a gene: 10. Germline assignment: CDR1 MNHNY and CDR2 SVGAGI (reference sequence). The CDR3 protein is CASSSVTGGAGGYTF. Written as DNA, the CDR3 is TGTGCCAGCAGTTCCGTCACAGGGGGCGCGGGTGGCTACACCTTC.

The chain links TRBV12-3 or TRBV12-4 to TRBJ1-2; tentatively, D is TRBD1 (5 bases). This CDR3 comprises 12 residues. The V and J ends lost 5 bases and 3 bases respectively, with 7 bases between them. The DNA for the CDR3 is TGTGCCAGCAGTGACAGTTACTATGGCTACACCTTC. This encodes CASSDSYYGYTF.

This chain joins TRBV5-4 and TRBJ2-2, with 11 bases matching TRBD2. The CDR3 totals 17 residues. J was trimmed by 4 bases and V by 0 bases; bases with no gene match: 5. CDR1 is SGHNT and CDR2 is YYREEE in the germline V gene (reference sequence). CDR3 nucleotide sequence: TGTGCCAGCAGCTTGGGAACTAGCGGGAGTGCCACCGGGGAGCTGTTTTTT. Amino acid sequence: CASSLGTSGSATGELFF.

V usage is TRBV4-3 and J usage is TRBJ1-1; 10 bases line up with TRBD1. Germline CDR1 is LGHNA and CDR2 is YSLEER. CDR3 length: 14 residues. V lost 3 bases, J lost 4 bases, and 2 bases stayed unmatched. CDR3 in DNA: TGCGCCAGCAGCCAGGGACAGGGGCCCACTGAAGCTTTCTTT. Its translation: CASSQGQGPTEAFF.

V is TRBV5-5 and J is TRBJ1-2, with D maybe TRBD1 (5 bases). Germline loops: CDR1 SGHKS, CDR2 YYEKEE (reference sequence). V lost 4 bases and J 3 bases, leaving 10 bases between the germline ends. CDR3 length equals 13 residues. The CDR3 loop reads CASSQGGDYGYTF. The CDR3 nucleotides read TGTGCCAGCAGCCAGGGAGGAGACTATGGCTACACCTTC.

The gene calls are TRBV11-2 and TRBJ2-4, with D unresolved. The CDR3 has 17 residues. Germline V lookup: CDR1 SGHAT, CDR2 FQNNGV. V dropped 5 bases and J dropped 1 base, with 18 bases sitting between them. The CDR3 here is CASSAVTGPRAKNIQYF. The CDR3 nucleotides read TGTGCCAGCAGCGCTGTGACCGGCCCTCGGGCCAAAAACATTCAGTACTTC.

The chain has TRBV19 and TRBJ1-2; no clear D. Germline CDR1 LNHDA, CDR2 SQIVND (reference sequence). The CDR3 consists of 16 residues. Deletions cut 5 bases from V and 0 bases from J, with 16 bases between. This chain's CDR3 is CASSESVDFTNYGYTF. The CDR3 bases are TGTGCCAGTAGTGAGTCCGTGGATTTCACTAACTATGGCTACACCTTC.

This chain uses TRBV4-1 with TRBJ2-7; 9 bases agree with TRBD2. The CDR3 length is 15 residues. V dropped 5 bases and J dropped 1; count of bases not matched to a gene: 6. Germline V lookup: CDR1 MGHRA, CDR2 YSYEKL. The CDR3 here is CASSATSGNSYEQYF. CDR3 in DNA: TGCGCCAGCAGCGCGACTAGCGGCAATTCCTACGAGCAGTACTTC.

The genes are TRBV7-2 and TRBJ2-3, with no clear D. V shed 1 base and J shed 2 bases, with 10 bases lying between them. The germline gives CDR1 SGHTA, CDR2 FQGNSA. This CDR3 comprises 15 residues. In nucleotides, the CDR3 is TGTGCCAGCAGCTTAGTTCTCGTCCCCACAGATACGCAGTATTTT. This encodes CASSLVLVPTDTQYF.

The V and J genes are TRBV20-1 and TRBJ2-7; the D gene could be TRBD1 or TRBD2 (5 bases each). V was pared by 6 bases and J by 7 bases, with 13 bases between. CDR1 and CDR2 (germline): DFQATT, SNEGSKA (reference sequence). The CDR3 is made up of 11 amino acids. The CDR3 nucleotides read TGCAGTGCCGGGACCAAAAGGGAGCAGTACTTC. This gives the protein CSAGTKREQYF.

This chain uses TRBV6-1 with TRBJ1-2; maybe TRBD1 (5 bases). The CDR3 spans 17 residues. In germline, CDR1 is MNHNS, CDR2 SASEGT. The V gene lost 2 bases and the J gene lost 4 bases, with 20 bases spanning the gap. The CDR3 DNA follows: TGTGCCAGCAGTGAAAACGGAGGCGGGGCCCCCCTCTATGGCTACACCTTC. Residues: CASSENGGGAPLYGYTF.

This clone has just a few counts. The rearrangement joins TRBV28 to TRBJ1-1; a possible D gene is TRBD1 (6 bases). Germline V lookup: CDR1 MDHEN, CDR2 SYDVKM. This CDR3 contains 14 residues. V was clipped by 11 bases and J by 1 base, with 17 bases between them. The DNA for the CDR3 is TGTGCCGCGGTCGGGGGGCCGGGGAACACTGAAGCTTTCTTT. It specifies CAAVGGPGNTEAFF.